One sample yielded the 13 T cell receptor beta chains listed below, sequenced in a study of beta chain features in type 1 diabetes (dated by TCRdb to between 2018 and 2020). Overall results and qualifications from the work: Type 1 diabetes patients showed a moderate but significant shortening of TCRB CDR3 length in all four CD4+ subsets.

Their cognate antigens are unknown. Libraries were constructed by the immunoSEQ multiplex PCR assay. The entire amount of isolated RNA was reverse transcribed using the High Capacity cDNA Reverse Transcription Kit, so the sequenced TCRB transcripts were expressed ones. TCRdb provides this immuneACCESS table in a form limited to in-frame rearrangements. Some clones are lacking; in checked studies, under half of them reflect an unresolved V gene, and why the rest are absent is not known. The sample table shows 500,000 to 850,000 clones, and about an eighth are seen once. The ten biggest clones cover approximately 0.043% of the sample. Material for sequencing was naive CD4+ T cells from blood. The sample's cell subset or site label, in plain terms: true naive CD4+ T cells. Receptors were obtained from a man younger than 30 with type 1 diabetes.

This chain joins TRBV7-9 and TRBJ1-6, with 7 bases lining up with TRBD1. V shed 8 bases, J shed 12 bases, and the junction held 7 bases outside the gene matches. The V gene's germline CDR1 is SEHNR and CDR2 FQNEAQ (reference sequence). This CDR3 is 12 amino acids long. The DNA for the CDR3 is TGTGCCAGCGGACGCCAGGGGGAACCCCTCCACTTT. Its protein product is CASGRQGEPLHF.

The rearrangement uses TRBV10-3 and TRBJ2-5, with 10 nucleotides matching TRBD1. CDR3 size: 15 residues. Germline values: CDR1 ENHRY, CDR2 SYGVKD. Trimming took 0 bases from V and 8 from J; bases not matched to a gene: 6. In DNA form, the CDR3 reads TGTGCCATCAGTGAGTCACCCGGGACAGGGGAAACCCAGTACTTC. This gives the protein CAISESPGTGETQYF.

The chain uses TRBV7-2 and TRBJ2-5, with D perhaps matching TRBD1 or TRBD2 (5 bases each). The CDR3 sequence is 14 residues long. V was pared by 1 base and J by 11 bases, with 17 bases between. CDR1 and CDR2 from the germline V gene are SGHTA and FQGNSA. The chain's CDR3 is CASSLGDSVGEQYF. CDR3 DNA: TGTGCCAGCAGCTTAGGAGACAGCGTTGGGGAGCAGTACTTC. The full variable domain, completed using reference TRBV7-2 and TRBJ2-5, is GAGVSQSPSNKVTEKGKDVELRCDPISGHTALYWYRQSLGQGLEFLIYFQGNSAPDKSGLPSDRFSAERTGGSVSTLTIQRTQQEDSAVYLCASSLGDSVGEQYFGPGTRLLVL.

The CDR3 protein is CASSLPNYGYTF. The CDR3 DNA reads as TGTGCCAGCAGCTTACCCAACTATGGCTACACCTTC. V gene TRBV5-4 combines with J gene TRBJ1-2; D call uncertain. V was shortened by 2 bases and J by 2 bases, with 4 bases between the two germline ends. In germline, CDR1 is SGHNT, CDR2 YYREEE (reference sequence). The length of the CDR3 is 12 residues.

This clone was observed a handful of times. The chain uses TRBV28 and TRBJ2-3; D is unclear. Germline loops: CDR1 MDHEN, CDR2 SYDVKM. Trimming stripped 4 bases from V and 5 bases from J, with 10 bases between. This CDR3 has 13 amino acids. CDR3 nucleotides: TGTGCCAGCAGTTCACCGAAGGTAGATACGCAGTATTTT. It specifies CASSSPKVDTQYF.

There are a few counts of this clone. The V call is TRBV9, the J call TRBJ2-5; unclear D gene. Germline V gives CDR1 SGDLS, CDR2 YYNGEE. The CDR3 extends over 13 amino acids. The V gene lost 3 bases and the J gene lost 4 bases, with 10 bases spanning the gap. CDR3 in amino acids: CASSGVPGETQYF. DNA of the CDR3: TGTGCCAGCAGCGGCGTCCCGGGAGAGACCCAGTACTTC.

V gene TRBV7-2 combines with J gene TRBJ2-4; D perhaps matches TRBD1 (6 bases). V was trimmed by 6 bases and J by 0 bases, leaving 21 bases between them. The CDR3 is 18 residues long. From germline, CDR1 is SGHTA and CDR2 FQGNSA. This chain's CDR3 is CASSPLQGAKLAKNIQYF. CDR3 nucleotide sequence: TGTGCCAGCAGTCCCTTACAGGGCGCCAAACTAGCCAAAAACATTCAGTACTTC. The full variable domain, rest sourced from reference TRBV7-2 and TRBJ2-4, is GAGVSQSPSNKVTEKGKDVELRCDPISGHTALYWYRQSLGQGLEFLIYFQGNSAPDKSGLPSDRFSAERTGGSVSTLTIQRTQQEDSAVYLCASSPLQGAKLAKNIQYFGAGTRLSVL.

This chain uses TRBV5-1 with TRBJ2-2, with D uncertain. The CDR3 consists of 11 residues. With 4 bases removed from V and 6 bases from J, the gap between germline ends came to 4 bases. Germline lookup yields CDR1 SGHRS and CDR2 YFSETQ. The CDR3 DNA follows: TGCGCCAGCAGCCAGGCCGGGGAGCTGTTTTTT. This codes for CASSQAGELFF. The complete variable domain, with remaining parts taken from reference TRBV5-1 and TRBJ2-2, reads KAGVTQTPRYLIKTRGQQVTLSCSPISGHRSVSWYQQTPGQGLQFLFEYFSETQRNKGNFPGRFSGRQFSNSRSEMNVSTLELGDSALYLCASSQAGELFFGEGSRLTVL.

The chain uses TRBV10-3 and TRBJ2-7; D is ambiguous. Germline V gene data show CDR1 as ENHRY and CDR2 as SYGVKD. The CDR3 extends over 14 amino acids. Between the trimmed V and J ends, which lost 6 bases and 0 bases, there was a span of 12 bases. The CDR3, as DNA: TGTGCCATCAGGGACGGGCTTGCCTCCTACGAGCAGTACTTC. Its protein is CAIRDGLASYEQYF.

The rearrangement joins TRBV29-1 to TRBJ2-5, with D maybe TRBD1 (6 bases). Germline V CDR1 and CDR2: SQVTM, ANQGSEA. CDR3 length equals 12 residues. Trimming shortened V by 6 bases and J by 1 base, and 9 bases separated the two germline ends. The CDR3 region is CSVNRAQETQYF. The CDR3 DNA follows: TGCAGCGTCAACAGGGCCCAAGAGACCCAGTACTTC.

This clone was seen more than once but under ten times. The chain recombines TRBV18 with TRBJ1-2; D is possibly TRBD1 (5 bases). V was cut by 3 bases and J by 3 bases, with 14 bases left in between. Germline CDR1 and CDR2: KGHSH and LQKENI. CDR3 length: 15 amino acids. The CDR3 spells CASSPEPTGHYGYTF. The CDR3 DNA follows: TGTGCCAGCTCACCCGAACCGACGGGGCACTATGGCTACACCTTC.

The chain uses TRBV9 and TRBJ2-5; perhaps TRBD1 as D (8 bases). There are 15 residues in the CDR3. Germline loops: CDR1 SGDLS, CDR2 YYNGEE. V was trimmed by 2 bases and J by 5 bases, leaving 16 bases between them. CDR3 DNA: TGTGCCAGCAGCGTCGACAGGGGAGGGACGGAGACCCAGTACTTC. This sequence encodes CASSVDRGGTETQYF.

This clone has only a few counts. The gene calls are TRBV12-5 and TRBJ2-3; D not certain. Germline V gene lookup returns CDR1 LGHNT and CDR2 FRNRAP. There are 14 residues in the CDR3. The V end was cut by 3 bases, the J end by 0 bases, with 7 bases between. The CDR3: CASGLTGSTDTQYF. CDR3 sequence (DNA): TGTGCTAGTGGTTTAACGGGTAGCACAGATACGCAGTATTTT.